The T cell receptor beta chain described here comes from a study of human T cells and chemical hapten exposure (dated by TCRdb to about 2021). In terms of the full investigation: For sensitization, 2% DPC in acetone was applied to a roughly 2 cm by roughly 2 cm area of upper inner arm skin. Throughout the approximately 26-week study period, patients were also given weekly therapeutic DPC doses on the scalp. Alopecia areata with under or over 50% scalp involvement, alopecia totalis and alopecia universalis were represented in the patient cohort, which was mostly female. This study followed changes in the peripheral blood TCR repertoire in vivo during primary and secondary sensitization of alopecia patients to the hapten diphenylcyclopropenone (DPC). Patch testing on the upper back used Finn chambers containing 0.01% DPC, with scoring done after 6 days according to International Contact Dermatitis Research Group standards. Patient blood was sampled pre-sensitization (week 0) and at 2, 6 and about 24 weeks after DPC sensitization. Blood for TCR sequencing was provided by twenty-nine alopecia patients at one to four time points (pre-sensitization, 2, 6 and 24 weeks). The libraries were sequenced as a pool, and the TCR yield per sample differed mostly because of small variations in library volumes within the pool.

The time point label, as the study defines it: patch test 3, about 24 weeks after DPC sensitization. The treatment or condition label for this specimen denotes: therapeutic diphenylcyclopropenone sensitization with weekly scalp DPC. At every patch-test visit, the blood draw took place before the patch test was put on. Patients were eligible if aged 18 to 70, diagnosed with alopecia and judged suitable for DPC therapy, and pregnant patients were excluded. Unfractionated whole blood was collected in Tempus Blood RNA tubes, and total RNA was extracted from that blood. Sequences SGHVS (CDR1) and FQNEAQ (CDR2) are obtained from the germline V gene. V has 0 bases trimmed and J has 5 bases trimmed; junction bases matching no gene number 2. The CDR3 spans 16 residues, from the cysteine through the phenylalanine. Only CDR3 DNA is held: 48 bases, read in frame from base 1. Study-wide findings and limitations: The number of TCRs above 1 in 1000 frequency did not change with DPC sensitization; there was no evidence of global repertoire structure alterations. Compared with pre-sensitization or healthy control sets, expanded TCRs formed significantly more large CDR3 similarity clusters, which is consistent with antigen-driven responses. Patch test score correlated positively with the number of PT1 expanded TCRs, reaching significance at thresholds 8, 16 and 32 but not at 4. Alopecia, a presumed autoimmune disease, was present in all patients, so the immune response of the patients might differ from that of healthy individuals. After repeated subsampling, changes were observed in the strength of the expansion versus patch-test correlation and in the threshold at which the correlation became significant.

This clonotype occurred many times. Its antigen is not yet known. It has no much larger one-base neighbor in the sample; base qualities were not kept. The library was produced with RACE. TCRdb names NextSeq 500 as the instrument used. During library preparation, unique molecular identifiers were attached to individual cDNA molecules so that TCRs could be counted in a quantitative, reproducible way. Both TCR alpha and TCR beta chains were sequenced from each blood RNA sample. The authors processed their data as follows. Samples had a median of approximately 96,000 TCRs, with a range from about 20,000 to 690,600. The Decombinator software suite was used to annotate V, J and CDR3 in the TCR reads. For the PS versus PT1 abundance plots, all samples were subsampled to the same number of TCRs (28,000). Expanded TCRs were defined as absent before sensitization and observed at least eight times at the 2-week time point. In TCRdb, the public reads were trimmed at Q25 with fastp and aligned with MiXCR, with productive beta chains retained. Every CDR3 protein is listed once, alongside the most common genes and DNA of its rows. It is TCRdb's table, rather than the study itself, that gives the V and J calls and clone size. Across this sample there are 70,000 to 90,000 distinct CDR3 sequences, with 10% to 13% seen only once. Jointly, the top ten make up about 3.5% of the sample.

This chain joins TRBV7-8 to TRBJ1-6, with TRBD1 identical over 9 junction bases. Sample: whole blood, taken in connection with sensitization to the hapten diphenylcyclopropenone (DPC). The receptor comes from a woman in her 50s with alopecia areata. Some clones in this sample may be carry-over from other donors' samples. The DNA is TGTGCCAGCAGCTTAGCGGGACAGGGCAATAATTCACCCCTCCACTTT. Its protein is CASSLAGQGNNSPLHF.